The 18 T cell receptor beta chains below come from one sample, sequenced in a study of vaccination and CD4 T cells after COVID-19. The Oncomine TCR Beta short-read assay was applied to DNA of cultured CD4+ T cells. TCRdb re-derived calls from the PCR reads in MiXCR, one entry per CDR3 protein. The data show approximately 17,000 distinct CDR3 sequences, 60% to 80% seen once. Their cognate antigens are unknown. Treatment: roughly ten-day PBMC culture with coronavirus spike peptide pools or control peptides (ViraFEST assay). Sequencing was done on a sample of CD4+ T cells from blood, cultured in vitro. The receptors derive from a human donor who had recovered from COVID-19.

The chain joins TRBV15 to TRBJ2-1; 7 nucleotides line up with TRBD1. CDR3 length: 14 amino acids. With V trimmed by 4 bases and J by 9 bases, 9 bases remained unmatched. Germline values: CDR1 LNHNV, CDR2 YYDKDF (reference sequence). The CDR3 here is CATSIGGEAGEQFF. CDR3 coding DNA: TGTGCCACCAGCATAGGGGGCGAGGCAGGTGAGCAGTTCTTC.

The chain couples TRBV20-1 to TRBJ1-1; D is ambiguous. V was pared by 2 bases and J by 1 base, with 14 bases between. The CDR3 sequence is 15 residues long. Germline CDR1 DFQATT, CDR2 SNEGSKA (reference sequence). The CDR3 here is CSARLPLRQNTEAFF. Here the CDR3 DNA reads TGCAGTGCTAGACTCCCCCTGAGACAGAACACTGAAGCTTTCTTT.

The chain carries TRBV2 and TRBJ1-2; 8 bases agree with TRBD1. After removal of 10 bases from V and 8 bases from J, the junction contained 15 bases not matched to a gene. The CDR3 has 14 residues. Germline assignment: CDR1 SNHLY and CDR2 FYNNEI. The CDR3 sequence is CAIRGDRIDGGYTF. CDR3 coding DNA: TGTGCCATCCGGGGGGACAGGATCGATGGGGGCTACACCTTC.

This chain links TRBV20-1 with TRBJ2-1; D is undetermined. CDR3 size: 15 residues. V lost 1 base to trimming and J lost 5 bases, with 15 bases between them. The germline V gene has CDR1 DFQATT and CDR2 SNEGSKA (reference sequence). This chain's CDR3 is CSARAFSQHHNEQFF. The CDR3, as DNA: TGCAGTGCTAGAGCCTTCTCACAGCACCACAATGAGCAGTTCTTC.

The chain recombines TRBV6-2 or TRBV6-3 with TRBJ2-3, with TRBD2 as a possible D gene (6 bases). This CDR3 has 15 amino acids. V shed 8 bases and J shed 6 bases, with 21 bases lying between them. The V gene's germline CDR1 is MNHEY and CDR2 SVGEGT. CDR3 bases: TGTGCCAGCGCCCCCTCCCCACTAGCCTCCGATACGCAGTATTTT. Protein: CASAPSPLASDTQYF.

Concerning this clonotype: Its ends do not fully match the called genes, so a read error is possible. The CDR3 coding sequence is TGCGCCACCCGAAGCGGCTATGGCTACACCTTT. Its protein product is CATRSGYGYTF. This rearrangement joins TRBV23-1 to TRBJ1-2, with D unresolved. TRBV23-1 is sorted into the ORF group, with uncertain function. The CDR3 sequence is 11 residues long.

This clonotype was seen a handful of times. The gene calls are TRBV10-3 and TRBJ2-1; D is uncertain. The CDR3 is made up of 15 amino acids. Per the germline V gene, CDR1 is ENHRY and CDR2 is SYGVKD. V shed 4 bases and J shed 3 bases, with 13 bases lying between them. The CDR3 DNA sequence: TGTGCCATCAGTGGGAACGCGGACGGCTACAATGAGCAGTTCTTC. Amino acids: CAISGNADGYNEQFF.

This clonotype occurred a few times. V usage is TRBV30 and J usage is TRBJ1-2; the match to TRBD1 covers 8 bases. The germline gives CDR1 GTSNPN, CDR2 SVGIG (reference sequence). J was trimmed by 5 bases and V by 5 bases; bases with no gene match: 10. The CDR3 sequence is 14 residues long. CDR3 amino acids: CAWDVDRGEYGYTF. The CDR3 DNA is TGTGCCTGGGACGTTGACAGGGGAGAGTATGGCTACACCTTC.

The genes are TRBV12-3 or TRBV12-4 and TRBJ1-1; a possible D gene is TRBD1 (5 bases). V dropped 6 bases and J dropped 5 bases, with 13 bases sitting between them. This CDR3 contains 13 residues. CDR3 amino acids: CASSSGPNTEAFF. In nucleotides, the CDR3 is TGTGCCAGCAGCTCGGGACCTAATACTGAAGCTTTCTTT.

This chain uses TRBV20-1 with TRBJ2-1; D possibly corresponds to TRBD2 (7 bases). Germline values: CDR1 DFQATT, CDR2 SNEGSKA (reference sequence). V shed 1 base and J shed 1 base, with 23 bases lying between them. The CDR3 runs to 19 residues. The DNA for the CDR3 is TGCAGTGCTAGAGCACGCGGACTAGGGGGGCCAGGGTCCTACAATGAGCAGTTCTTC. Translation gives CSARARGLGGPGSYNEQFF.

In regard to this clonotype: Germline is not matched at one junction end, which may reflect a read error. The V and J genes are TRBV7-7 and TRBJ2-2, with D possibly TRBD2 on 5 matching bases. Germline CDR1 and CDR2: SSHAT and FNYEAQ (reference sequence). The CDR3 is made up of 14 amino acids. The CDR3 protein is CASSRVANPGELFF. The CDR3, as DNA: TGTGCCAGCAGCAGGGTAGCGAACCCCGGGGAGCTGTTTTTT.

A remark on this clonotype: Compared with germline, one end of the junction differs, possibly owing to a read error. The V call is TRBV6-1, the J call TRBJ2-1, with D possibly TRBD2 on 6 matching bases. The CDR3 loop spans 12 amino acids. Germline values: CDR1 MNHNS, CDR2 SASEGT. CDR3 amino acids: CASSTRGASQLF. In DNA, the CDR3 is TGTGCCAGCAGTACACGCGGGGCTAGTCAGCTCTTC.

V gene TRBV6-2 or TRBV6-3 combines with J gene TRBJ1-2; 7 bases agree with TRBD1. With 6 bases clipped from V and 0 bases from J, the junction kept 10 bases outside the gene matches. Germline V CDR1 and CDR2: MNHEY, SVGEGT. CDR3 length: 16 residues. DNA for the CDR3: TGTGCCAGCAGAGCCGGGACAGATAAATCTAACTATGGCTACACCTTC. It is translated as CASRAGTDKSNYGYTF.

The chain combines TRBV7-2 with TRBJ1-2; TRBD1 agrees at 7 bases. CDR1 is SGHTA and CDR2 is FQGNSA in the germline V gene. Unmatched junction bases numbered 10, after V lost 6 bases and J lost 6 bases. The CDR3 spans 14 residues. CDR3 amino acids: CASRFAARGHGYTF. The CDR3, as DNA: TGTGCCAGCAGGTTTGCGGCGAGGGGGCATGGCTACACCTTC.

The V call is TRBV5-6, the J call TRBJ1-5; unclear D gene. Per germline, CDR1 SGHDT and CDR2 YYEEEE. This CDR3 spans 15 amino acids. V lost 0 bases, J lost 5 bases, and 12 bases lay in between. CDR3 bases: TGTGCCAGCAGCTTGGGTGGGCAGACCTATCAGCCCCAGCATTTT. As protein: CASSLGGQTYQPQHF.

The chain uses TRBV2 and TRBJ1-5; no clear D. Germline CDR1 SNHLY, CDR2 FYNNEI. V shed 4 bases and J shed 7 bases, with 8 bases lying between them. This CDR3 is 12 amino acids long. CDR3 loop: CASSGDRQPQHF. The CDR3 nucleotides are TGTGCCAGCAGTGGGGATCGGCAGCCCCAGCATTTT.

The gene calls are TRBV20-1 and TRBJ1-1; D remains ambiguous. Trimming shortened V by 0 bases and J by 1 base, and 15 bases separated the two germline ends. The CDR3 runs 16 residues. Germline loops: CDR1 DFQATT, CDR2 SNEGSKA (reference sequence). The CDR3 region has the DNA TGCAGTGCTAGAGACCTGGACTCGTCCCCGAACACTGAAGCTTTCTTT. Translated: CSARDLDSSPNTEAFF.

This clonotype was counted once. The chain joins TRBV19 to TRBJ2-3; D is uncertain. CDR1 is LNHDA and CDR2 is SQIVND in the germline V gene (reference sequence). The germline V and J ends were trimmed by 6 bases and 2 bases, with 6 bases remaining between them. The CDR3 is made up of 12 amino acids. The CDR3 loop reads CASSTPTDTQYF. Written as DNA, the CDR3 is TGTGCCAGTAGCACCCCCACAGATACGCAGTATTTT.